This T cell receptor (beta chain) was documented in a study of PD-L1 blockade in urothelial cancer. Across the whole study: Analysis of blood occurred 3 weeks (second dose) and 6 weeks after treatment start. T cells numbered a median of 141,255 in the blood samples.

CDR1 is SGHRS, CDR2 YFSETQ, per germline. The CDR3 is 14 amino acids. Trimming shortened V by 0 bases and J by 3 bases, and 10 bases separated the two germline ends. Time point given: pretreatment peripheral blood. Patients had urothelial carcinoma that was locally advanced or metastatic. Sequencing used immunoSEQ multiplex PCR; TCRdb keeps in-frame clones, though not all of them. This table holds 40,000 or so clones, roughly nine tenths found once. Sequenced material: PBMCs, taken around atezolizumab (anti-PD-L1) treatment. The chain links TRBV5-1 to TRBJ2-7, with D maybe TRBD2 (6 bases). The source of this sequence is a woman aged 55-69 years with urothelial cancer. The DNA of the CDR3 is TGCGCCAGCAGCTTGGACCCCGGGAGCTACGAGCAGTACTTC. This encodes CASSLDPGSYEQYF.